These 3 T cell receptor beta chains came from one sample sequenced in a study of blood T cell repertoires in COVID-19. Data came from immunoSEQ multiplex PCR; TCRdb stores just in-frame clones and leaves some out. Here the sample spans fewer than 250,000 clones, roughly 87% being singletons. Material: PBMCs or T cells enriched from blood (not recorded which). The receptors were sampled from a woman in her 30s with acute COVID-19.

The chain recombines TRBV5-4 with TRBJ1-1; perhaps TRBD1 as D (5 bases). Trimming shortened V by 5 bases and J by 1 base, and 12 bases separated the two germline ends. CDR1 and CDR2 from the germline V gene are SGHNT and YYREEE (reference sequence). The CDR3 contains 14 residues. The CDR3 loop is CASRSSGGNTEAFF. CDR3 in DNA: TGTGCCAGCAGATCGTCGGGGGGGAACACTGAAGCTTTCTTT.

This chain uses TRBV5-1 with TRBJ2-1; 12 nucleotides line up with TRBD2. The V gene's germline CDR1 is SGHRS and CDR2 YFSETQ. V was pared by 4 bases and J by 10 bases, with 18 bases of the junction left unmatched. The CDR3 loop spans 18 amino acids. Here the CDR3 reads CASSEAPGASGGEVEQFF. The CDR3 coding sequence is TGCGCCAGCAGCGAAGCCCCGGGGGCTAGCGGGGGGGAGGTGGAGCAGTTCTTC.

This rearrangement joins TRBV5-1 to TRBJ2-2, with 9 bases identical to TRBD1. Germline V lookup: CDR1 SGHRS, CDR2 YFSETQ. The CDR3 covers 18 residues. Trimming removed 0 bases from V and 6 bases from J; junction bases left unmatched: 12. CDR3 in DNA: TGCGCCAGCAGCTTGGGGGGACCGGGACAGGGAATCGCCGGGGAGCTGTTTTTT. Translation gives CASSLGGPGQGIAGELFF.